The clone carrying this T cell receptor delta chain has only a few counts. Its antigen remains unidentified. This DNA's translation differs at residue 14 from TCRdb's protein, which comes from a much larger clone; a read error is likely, and the protein shown is translated from the DNA. This entry comes from a study of γδ T cells in repeated Plasmodium falciparum infection. Study-level information: Over roughly 580 days, donors received four mosquito-bite P. falciparum NF54 infections. Samples were taken at baseline, before some infections, and 21 days after each. Notes on the study in general: Compared with Australian children, Malian Vdelta2-negative repertoires seemed more clonal, less diverse, less shared. Many TCRgamma sequences overlapped between individuals in stable Vgamma9/Vdelta2+ repertoires.

TCRdb fed the multiplex PCR reads into CATT to redo clone calling. Here the sample spans approximately 53,000 delta-chain clones, 1.7% being singletons. CDR1 GEAIGNYY and CDR2 EKD come from the germline V gene. The CDR3 has 17 residues. Flow sorting of PBMC yielded separate Vgamma9/Vdelta2+ and Vdelta2-negative gammadelta T cell populations for bulk repertoire analysis. V usage is TRDV2 and J usage is TRDJ1, with 8 nucleotides matching TRDD3. TCRdb records no J gene; here it was assigned by comparing the DNA to germline. Sequencing was performed on gamma-delta T cells from blood. This receptor was obtained from a pool of human donors (malaria-infected and uninfected, not separated). The CDR3 DNA sequence: TGTGCCTGTGGAACTAAATCGTACTGGGGGTACACCGATAGACTCATCTTT. This gives the protein CACGTKSYWGYTDRLIF.